Detailed here is one TCR beta chain. Its cognate antigen is unknown. This cohort consisted of healthy bone marrow donors. The PCR ran on 60 Vbeta and 13 Jbeta primers. Per the original methods: In a later analysis, 60 million to 90 million unique TCR beta chains included roughly 11 million shared by two or more donors. Sequenced by immunoSEQ multiplex PCR; TCRdb stores in-frame clones only, minus some. Clone size and the V and J calls come from that table; the DNA yielded D and trimming. The sample has roughly 130,000 clones; around three quarters are singletons. The data were taken from a study of cytomegalovirus exposure and HLA in healthy donors. Findings and caveats of the study: Common viral pathogens seemed, in a later analysis, to connect with several of the most significant clusters. The study put some 160 TCR beta chains on its list as cytomegalovirus-associated.

Germline values: CDR1 MDHEN, CDR2 SYDVKM. The CDR3 sequence is 15 residues long. V was cut by 3 bases and J by 2 bases, with 14 bases left in between. The chain employs TRBV28 and TRBJ2-7; D gene unclear. This receptor was taken from a man between 18 and 35 years old in good health and CMV-seronegative. The sample consisted of PBMCs. CDR3 sequence reads: CASSFRGSLTYEQYF. In nucleotides, the CDR3 is TGTGCCAGCAGTTTTAGAGGATCCCTAACCTACGAGCAGTACTTC.